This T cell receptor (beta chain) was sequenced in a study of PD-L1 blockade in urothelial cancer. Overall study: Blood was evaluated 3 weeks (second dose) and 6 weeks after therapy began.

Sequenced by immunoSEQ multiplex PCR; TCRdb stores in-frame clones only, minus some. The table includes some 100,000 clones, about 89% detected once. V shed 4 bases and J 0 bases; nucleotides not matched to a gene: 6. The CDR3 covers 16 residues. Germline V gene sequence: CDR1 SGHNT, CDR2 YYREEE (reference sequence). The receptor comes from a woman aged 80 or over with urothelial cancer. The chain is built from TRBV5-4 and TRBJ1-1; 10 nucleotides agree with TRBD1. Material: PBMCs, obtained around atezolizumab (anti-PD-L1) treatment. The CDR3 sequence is CASSEMTGGLNTEAFF. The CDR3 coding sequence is TGTGCCAGCAGCGAAATGACAGGGGGCTTGAACACTGAAGCTTTCTTT.